Listed here is a single T cell receptor beta chain. Its specificity is unknown. These data come from a study of T-cell memory formation after mild COVID-19. TCRdb analysed the 5' RACE reads with MiXCR anew, one entry per CDR3 protein. Of some 450,000 distinct CDR3 sequences in the sample, approximately 19% were seen once. Regarding the study as a whole: A subset of responding clones appeared in pre-infection memory, suggesting cross-reactive memory joined.

V lost 6 bases and J lost 1; bases outside the gene matches: 2. Per the germline V gene, CDR1 is MGHRA and CDR2 is YSYEKL. The CDR3 consists of 14 residues. The chain uses TRBV4-1 and TRBJ2-3, with 9 bases matching TRBD2. The sequenced material came from PBMCs or a T cell subset sorted from them (not recorded which). The TCR was taken from a man between 18 and 35 years old who had mild COVID-19 (a few samples of this study predate the infection). Cell type and time point are not known. Written as DNA, the CDR3 is TGCGCCAGCAGGCGGGGGGGCCGCACAGATACGCAGTATTTT. As protein: CASRRGGRTDTQYF.